Below, 23 T cell receptor beta chains from the same sample are listed, as sequenced in a study of T cells after posttransplantation cyclophosphamide. Treatment was busulfan-fludarabine conditioning, a marrow graft, and cyclophosphamide on days +3 and +4. Some clones are missing from TCRdb's copy, which holds only in-frame ones; the method was immunoSEQ multiplex PCR. The sample includes 1,500 to 2,000 clones, none of them occurring once. The sequences come from PBMCs, collected 32 days after allogeneic stem cell transplant with posttransplant cyclophosphamide. These receptors originate from a female patient aged 40-50 years who received an allogeneic stem cell transplant from a related donor, was CMV-positive, and had no GVHD. The T cells may come from the graft donor.

This clone occurred a few times. This chain uses TRBV12-3 or TRBV12-4 with TRBJ2-5; possible D gene TRBD2, 7 bases. Near its end, the DNA agrees better with TRBJ2-7, so the J call may be wrong. This CDR3 is built from 16 residues. CDR3 residues: CASSLRRGRLTYEQYF. DNA for the CDR3: TGTGCCAGCAGTTTAAGGCGGGGGCGACTTACCTACGAGCAGTACTTC.

This clone was picked up many times. The rearrangement uses TRBV19 and TRBJ2-1, with D possibly being TRBD1 (5 bases). Germline V gene sequence: CDR1 LNHDA, CDR2 SQIVND (reference sequence). This CDR3 has 15 amino acids. With 2 bases removed from V and 6 bases from J, the gap between germline ends came to 14 bases. The CDR3: CASSIFFRVGNEQFF. CDR3 coding DNA: TGTGCCAGTAGTATATTCTTCAGGGTCGGCAATGAGCAGTTCTTC.

This clone is judged medium-sized. The chain recombines TRBV6-2 or TRBV6-3 with TRBJ1-1; 7 bases map to TRBD1. Germline-derived CDR1 and CDR2 are MNHEY and SVGEGT. This CDR3 has 15 amino acids. Unmatched junction bases numbered 12, after V lost 6 bases and J lost 5 bases. CDR3 loop: CASSHLQGFWTEAFF. CDR3 in DNA: TGTGCCAGCAGCCACCTACAGGGGTTTTGGACTGAAGCTTTCTTT.

This clone is categorized as medium-sized (0.01 to 0.1%). The chain uses TRBV6-1 and TRBJ1-2; D uncertain. There are 13 residues in the CDR3. Trimming stripped 3 bases from V and 5 bases from J, with 10 bases between. From germline, CDR1 is MNHNS and CDR2 SASEGT. CDR3 sequence: CASSEAVQYGYTF. The CDR3 DNA is TGTGCCAGCAGTGAGGCAGTCCAATATGGCTACACCTTC.

In this sample, this clone is medium-sized. The J gene is TRBJ1-4, the V gene TRBV19; 8 bases line up with TRBD1. This CDR3 contains 14 residues. With V trimmed by 5 bases and J by 7 bases, 6 bases remained unmatched. The V gene's germline CDR1 is LNHDA and CDR2 SQIVND (reference sequence). The CDR3 DNA reads TGTGCCAGTAGTCCCGACAGGGGTGTTGAAAAACTGTTTTTT. Translating gives CASSPDRGVEKLFF.

This clone was recorded many times. V gene TRBV5-1 combines with J gene TRBJ2-6; 10 bases line up with TRBD1. The germline V gene has CDR1 SGHRS and CDR2 YFSETQ. V was pared by 3 bases and J by 1 base, with 7 bases of the junction left unmatched. This CDR3 is 18 amino acids long. Here the CDR3 reads CASSSDRGLSSGANVLTF. In DNA, the CDR3 is TGCGCCAGCAGCTCCGACAGGGGGCTCTCGTCTGGGGCCAACGTCCTGACTTTC.

By share of the sample, this clone is medium-sized (0.01 to 0.1%). J is TRBJ2-3 and V is TRBV19; tentatively, D is TRBD1 (6 bases). Looked up from germline, CDR1 is LNHDA and CDR2 is SQIVND (reference sequence). The CDR3 runs to 16 residues. V shed 3 bases and J shed 4 bases, with 17 bases lying between them. The CDR3 protein is CASSMGQGRTADTQYF. In DNA, the CDR3 is TGTGCCAGTAGTATGGGTCAGGGGCGAACGGCAGATACGCAGTATTTT.

By share, this clone counts as medium-sized. The chain joins TRBV7-2 to TRBJ1-1, with D hard to call. Germline CDR1 and CDR2: SGHTA and FQGNSA. V shed 2 bases and J shed 8 bases, with 15 bases lying between them. The length of the CDR3 is 14 residues. The CDR3 sequence is CASSLRVVPTEAFF. As DNA, the CDR3 is TGTGCCAGCAGCTTAAGGGTTGTACCGACCGAAGCTTTCTTT.

The sample holds many counts of this clone. The V call is TRBV6-5, the J call TRBJ1-1; D call uncertain. Per germline, CDR1 MNHEY and CDR2 SVGAGI. The CDR3 contains 15 residues. V was trimmed by 6 bases and J by 1 base, leaving 15 bases between them. The DNA for the CDR3 is TGTGCCAGCAGCCGGACGGGGTTGGGGAACACTGAAGCTTTCTTT. It specifies CASSRTGLGNTEAFF.

This clone counts as medium-sized. The gene calls are TRBV2 and TRBJ1-4; TRBD1 aligns across 7 bases. With V trimmed by 4 bases and J by 9 bases, 11 bases remained unmatched. Per germline, CDR1 SNHLY and CDR2 FYNNEI. The CDR3 loop spans 15 amino acids. The CDR3 is CASSANRGPAKKLFF. The CDR3, as DNA: TGTGCCAGCAGTGCGAACAGGGGACCCGCGAAAAAACTGTTTTTT.

The chain joins TRBV9 to TRBJ2-3; 11 bases are shared with TRBD2. In germline, CDR1 is SGDLS, CDR2 YYNGEE. With 3 bases clipped from V and 5 bases from J, the junction kept 8 bases outside the gene matches. The CDR3 consists of 16 residues. The CDR3 sequence: CASSGLAGGRLDTQYF. DNA for the CDR3: TGTGCCAGCAGCGGGCTAGCGGGGGGCCGCTTAGATACGCAGTATTTT.

Within the sample, this clone is medium-sized. This chain connects TRBV5-8 to TRBJ2-7; a weak D match, TRBD2 (6 bases). V gave up 4 bases and J gave up 4 bases, with 18 bases separating them. Germline V CDR1 and CDR2: SGHTS, YDEGEE. The CDR3 sequence is 15 residues long. CDR3 in DNA: TGTGCCAGCAGCCCCGGACACGGGGGAAGTTACGAGCAGTACTTC. This codes for CASSPGHGGSYEQYF.

This clone was seen repeatedly, ten times or more. The V call is TRBV12-3 or TRBV12-4, the J call TRBJ2-1; possibly TRBD2 for D (5 bases). The CDR3 covers 16 residues. Trimming cost V 4 bases and J 2 bases, with 15 bases left between them. This CDR3 is CASSSYKAGAYNEQFF. CDR3 nucleotide sequence: TGTGCCAGCAGTTCTTACAAGGCCGGGGCCTACAATGAGCAGTTCTTC.

In its sample, this clone was seen a few times. A read error may produce the germline difference seen at one junction end. This sequence joins TRBV30 and TRBJ2-2; TRBD2 aligns across 12 bases. The CDR3 length is 18 residues. Germline lookup yields CDR1 GTSNPN and CDR2 SVGIG (reference sequence). CDR3: CAWSATPPSGGDHRGAVF. In nucleotides, the CDR3 is TGTGCCTGGAGTGCTACCCCCCCTAGCGGGGGGGACCACCGGGGAGCTGTTTTT.

On this clone: This may be a read error, as it is one base from a much larger clone. The chain recombines TRBV2 with TRBJ1-1; 8 bases align to TRBD1. The CDR3 runs 16 residues. Germline V gene lookup returns CDR1 SNHLY and CDR2 FYNNEI. As DNA, the CDR3 is TGTGCCAGCACGGACAGGGCGCCCAATTTGAACACTCAAGCTTTCTTT. It codes for CASTDRAPNLNTQAFF. Full variable domain (rest looked up from reference TRBV2 and TRBJ1-1): EPEVTQTPSHQVTQMGQEVILRCVPISNHLYFYWYRQILGQKVEFLVSFYNNEISEKSEIFDDQFSVERPDGSNFTLKIRSTKLEDSAMYFCASTDRAPNLNTQAFFGQGTRLTVV.

The chain couples TRBV7-8 to TRBJ2-4; 11 bases agree with TRBD2. CDR1 is SGHVS and CDR2 is FQNEAQ in the germline V gene. The CDR3 runs 19 residues. V was pared by 5 bases and J by 0 bases, with 12 bases of the junction left unmatched. The CDR3 sequence is CASSPHGGTSGGAKNIQYF. In DNA form, the CDR3 reads TGTGCCAGCAGCCCCCACGGTGGAACTAGCGGGGGAGCCAAAAACATTCAGTACTTC.

Within the sample, this clone is medium-sized (0.01 to 0.1%). The chain combines TRBV6-2 or TRBV6-3 with TRBJ1-1, with a tentative D call TRBD1 (5 bases). The CDR3 extends over 14 amino acids. The ends were cut back, 4 bases at V and 3 bases at J, with 12 bases in the middle. Looked up from germline, CDR1 is MNHEY and CDR2 is SVGEGT. The CDR3 nucleotides read TGTGCCAGCAGTTCGTCACGGGGGTACACTGAAGCTTTCTTT. It encodes CASSSSRGYTEAFF.

In its sample, this clone ranks as large. V usage is TRBV7-9 and J usage is TRBJ1-2, with 8 nucleotides matching TRBD1. There are 14 residues in the CDR3. Germline V gives CDR1 SEHNR, CDR2 FQNEAQ (reference sequence). Losses at the gene ends were 4 bases for V and 6 bases for J; bases not matched to a gene: 7. The CDR3, as DNA: TGTGCCAGCAGCTCCGGGGCAGGGGGCGATGGCTACACCTTC. Translation: CASSSGAGGDGYTF.

In its sample, this clone ranks as medium-sized. The chain couples TRBV11-3 to TRBJ1-3; D is uncertain. The germline CDR1 and CDR2 sequences are SGHNT and YENEEA. Trimming stripped 1 base from V and 0 bases from J, with 10 bases between. The CDR3 contains 16 residues. CDR3 in amino acids: CASSLGLSDSGNTIYF. The CDR3 bases are TGTGCCAGCAGCTTAGGGCTCAGCGACTCTGGAAACACCATATATTTT. Complete variable domain (other parts from reference TRBV11-3 and TRBJ1-3): EAGVVQSPRYKIIEKKQPVAFWCNPISGHNTLYWYLQNLGQGPELLIRYENEEAVDDSQLPKDRFSAERLKGVDSTLKIQPAELGDSAVYLCASSLGLSDSGNTIYFGEGSWLTVV.

This clone ranks as medium-sized. This sequence joins TRBV4-2 and TRBJ1-4; a weak D match, TRBD1 (5 bases). Germline CDR1 is LGHNA and CDR2 is YNFKEQ. This CDR3 has 16 residues. V was pared by 3 bases and J by 5 bases, with 16 bases between. CDR3 residues: CASSHGLWRGNEKLFF. Written as DNA, the CDR3 is TGTGCCAGCAGCCACGGCCTATGGAGGGGAAATGAAAAACTGTTTTTT.

This clone appeared many times. This chain links TRBV7-9 with TRBJ2-5; 12 positions match TRBD1. The germline gives CDR1 SEHNR, CDR2 FQNEAQ (reference sequence). This CDR3 has 16 residues. The V and J ends lost 5 bases and 5 bases, in that order; junction bases with no gene match: 9. Here the CDR3 reads CASSLPRDRGQETQYF. CDR3 nucleotide sequence: TGTGCCAGCAGCCTGCCCCGGGACAGGGGGCAGGAGACCCAGTACTTC.

This clone has ten or more counts. The chain has TRBV7-3 and TRBJ2-5; the D is unclear. The length of the CDR3 is 16 residues. CDR1 is SGHTA, CDR2 FQGTGA, per germline. The ends were cut back, 5 bases at V and 1 base at J, with 17 bases in the middle. The CDR3 reads CASSLSGGSFQETQYF. CDR3 DNA: TGTGCCAGCAGCCTTTCGGGTGGATCGTTCCAAGAGACCCAGTACTTC.

Relative to its sample, this clone is medium-sized (0.01 to 0.1%). This sequence joins TRBV5-1 and TRBJ1-1, with TRBD1 as a possible D gene (6 bases). The CDR3 is 13 amino acids. CDR1 and CDR2 from the germline V gene are SGHRS and YFSETQ. Trimming took off 0 bases at V and 4 bases at J, with 7 bases between the two ends. The CDR3 sequence: CASSLGTATEAFF. CDR3 coding DNA: TGCGCCAGCAGCTTGGGGACAGCCACTGAAGCTTTCTTT.